This T cell receptor beta chain was recovered during a study of CD8 T cells in Susac syndrome. CDR1 is KGHSH and CDR2 is LQKENI in the germline V gene. The junction had 10 bases not matched to a gene; V was cut back by 3 bases and J by 0 bases. The CDR3 contains 18 residues. Sequencing of TCR beta covered CD8+ and CD4+ T cells obtained from blood. An input of about 0.5 to 1 ug of RNA was subjected to reverse transcription using random hexamers. The TCR beta CDR3 was amplified by immunoSEQ multiplex PCR across 54 Vbeta, 13 Jbeta. MiXCR, applied by TCRdb to the immunoSEQ multiplex PCR reads, yields one record per CDR3 protein. The sample lists around 270,000 distinct CDR3 sequences, roughly 85% seen once, with 0.21% in the top ten.

The clonotype comes from a human donor with multiple sclerosis. The chain recombines TRBV18 with TRBJ1-3; 8 nucleotides match TRBD1. Material for sequencing was CD8+ T cells from PBMCs. This CDR3 is CASSPRDRGSGSGNTIYF. The CDR3 DNA follows: TGTGCCAGCTCACCTCGAGACAGGGGATCGGGCTCTGGAAACACCATATATTTT. Filled out from reference TRBV18 and TRBJ1-3, the complete variable domain reads NAGVMQNPRHLVRRRGQEARLRCSPMKGHSHVYWYRQLPEEGLKFMVYLQKENIIDESGMPKERFSAEFPKEGPSILRIQQVVRGDSAAYFCASSPRDRGSGSGNTIYFGEGSWLTVV.